These 4 T cell receptor beta chains came from one sample sequenced in a study of Ad26.COV2.S vaccination and SARS-CoV-2 variants. Treatment described: roughly 20 received Ad26.COV2.S at low or high dose, single or two shots; roughly 5 received placebo; per-sample allocation not given. Each sample was drawn 63 days after the first injection (of vaccine or placebo). The protocol was immunoSEQ multiplex PCR, while the TCRdb copy is restricted to in-frame clones and leaves out a portion. The table lists more than 300,000 clones, about 86% of them singletons. Sequencing was performed on peripheral blood, taken in a trial of Ad26.COV2.S vaccine versus placebo. The receptors stem from a person between 18 and 59 years old who received the Ad26.COV2.S COVID-19 vaccine or a placebo.

The chain has TRBV5-6 and TRBJ2-5; the D is unclear. The V and J ends lost 3 bases and 0 bases respectively, with 0 bases between them. Germline CDR1 is SGHDT and CDR2 is YYEEEE. The CDR3 totals 11 residues. This CDR3 reads CASSYQETQYF. The CDR3 DNA reads as TGTGCCAGCAGCTACCAAGAGACCCAGTACTTC.

The rearrangement links TRBV5-6 to TRBJ1-4, with a tentative D call TRBD1 (5 bases). Per germline, CDR1 SGHDT and CDR2 YYEEEE. The CDR3 is 17 residues long. The V and J ends lost 4 bases and 3 bases respectively, with 19 bases between them. The CDR3 DNA reads TGTGCCAGCAGCGGGGGTGCCGGGAGGGCACCTAATGAAAAACTGTTTTTT. Its protein product is CASSGGAGRAPNEKLFF. Looking up the rest from reference TRBV5-6 and TRBJ1-4 gives the full variable domain: DAGVTQSPTHLIKTRGQQVTLRCSPKSGHDTVSWYQQALGQGPQFIFQYYEEEERQRGNFPDRFSGHQFPNYSSELNVNALLLGDSALYLCASSGGAGRAPNEKLFFGSGTQLSVL.

The rearrangement links TRBV6-1 to TRBJ1-2; 7 bases match TRBD1. J was trimmed by 4 bases and V by 0 bases; bases with no gene match: 2. The length of the CDR3 is 14 residues. In germline, CDR1 is MNHNS, CDR2 SASEGT. CDR3 in DNA: TGTGCCAGCAGTGAAGCCCCAGGGGGCTATGGCTACACCTTC. This encodes CASSEAPGGYGYTF.

The chain has TRBV20-1 and TRBJ1-1; a weak D match, TRBD1 (5 bases). Trimming cost V 1 base and J 10 bases, with 10 bases left between them. The CDR3 extends over 11 amino acids. CDR1 is DFQATT and CDR2 is SNEGSKA in the germline V gene (reference sequence). This CDR3 is CSARVIQGAFF. The DNA for the CDR3 is TGCAGTGCTAGAGTAATCCAGGGAGCTTTCTTT.